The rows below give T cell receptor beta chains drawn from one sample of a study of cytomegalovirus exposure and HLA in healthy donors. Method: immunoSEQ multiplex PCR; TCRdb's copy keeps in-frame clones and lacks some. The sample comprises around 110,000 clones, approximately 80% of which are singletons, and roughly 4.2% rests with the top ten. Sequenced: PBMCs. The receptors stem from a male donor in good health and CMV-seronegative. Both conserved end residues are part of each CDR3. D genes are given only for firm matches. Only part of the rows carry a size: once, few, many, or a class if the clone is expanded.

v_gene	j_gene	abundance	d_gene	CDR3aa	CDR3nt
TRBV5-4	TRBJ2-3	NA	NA	CASSFTTKADTQYF	TGTGCCAGCAGCTTCACTACTAAGGCAGATACGCAGTATTTT
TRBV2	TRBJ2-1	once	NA	CASSIREVLYNEQFF	TGTGCCAGCAGTATAAGAGAGGTCCTTTACAATGAGCAGTTCTTC
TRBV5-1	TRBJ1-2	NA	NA	CASSPNLGTPYGYTF	TGCGCCAGCAGCCCAAACTTGGGGACACCCTATGGCTACACCTTC
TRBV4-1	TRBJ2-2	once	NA	CASSQDSPGVTGELFF	TGCGCCAGCAGCCAAGATTCGCCAGGGGTTACCGGGGAGCTGTTTTTT
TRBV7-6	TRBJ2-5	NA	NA	CASSLELVGTQYF	TGTGCCAGCAGCTTAGAACTAGTTGGGACCCAGTACTTC
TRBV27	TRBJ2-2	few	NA	CASSPMNTGELFF	TGTGCCAGCTCCCCTATGAACACCGGGGAGCTGTTTTTT
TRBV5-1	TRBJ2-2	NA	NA	CASSLRTKATGELFF	TGCGCCAGCAGCTTGAGGACTAAGGCCACCGGGGAGCTGTTTTTT
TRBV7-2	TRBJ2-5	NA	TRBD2	CASSPGLAGAQETQYF	TGTGCCAGCAGCCCGGGACTAGCGGGAGCTCAAGAGACCCAGTACTTC
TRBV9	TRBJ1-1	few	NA	CASSAQQGNTEAFF	TGTGCCAGCAGCGCCCAACAGGGAAACACTGAAGCTTTCTTT
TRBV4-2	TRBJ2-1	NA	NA	CASSQVSRLNGNEQFF	TGTGCCAGCAGCCAAGTATCTAGGTTGAACGGCAATGAGCAGTTCTTC
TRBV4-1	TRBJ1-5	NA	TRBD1	CASSQPRTGVGNQPQHF	TGCGCCAGCAGCCAACCCCGGACAGGGGTGGGCAATCAGCCCCAGCATTTT
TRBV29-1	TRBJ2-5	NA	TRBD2	CSVGTSGKETQYF	TGCAGCGTTGGTACTAGCGGAAAAGAGACCCAGTACTTC
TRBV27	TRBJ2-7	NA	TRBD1	CASSSAGTGSYEQYF	TGTGCCAGCAGTTCCGCCGGGACAGGTTCCTACGAGCAGTACTTC
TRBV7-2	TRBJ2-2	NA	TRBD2	CASSLSPGVGGSNTGELFF	TGTGCCAGCAGCTTATCCCCGGGAGTGGGCGGGAGCAACACCGGGGAGCTGTTTTTT
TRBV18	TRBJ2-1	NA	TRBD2	CASSLQAGGPSNEQFF	TGTGCCAGCTCACTCCAAGCGGGAGGGCCAAGCAATGAGCAGTTCTTC
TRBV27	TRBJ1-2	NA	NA	CASRTNRDNYGYTF	TGTGCCAGCAGGACGAACAGGGATAACTATGGCTACACCTTC
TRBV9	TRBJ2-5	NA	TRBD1	CASSVAGGESYVETQYF	TGTGCCAGCAGCGTAGCAGGGGGCGAATCTTACGTAGAGACCCAGTACTTC
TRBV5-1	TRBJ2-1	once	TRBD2	CASSFVLAEGGEQFF	TGCGCCAGCAGCTTCGTACTAGCGGAAGGTGGAGAGCAGTTCTTC
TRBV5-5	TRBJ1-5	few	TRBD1	CASSQGQGTNQPQHF	TGTGCCAGCAGCCAGGGACAGGGAACCAATCAGCCCCAGCATTTT
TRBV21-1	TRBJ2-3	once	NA	CASSIKWGGCGTQYF	TGTGCCAGCAGCATCAAGTGGGGGGGGTGCGGAACGCAGTATTTT
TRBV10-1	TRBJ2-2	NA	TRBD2	CASRGGRATGELFF	TGCGCCAGCCGGGGAGGGCGCGCCACCGGGGAGCTGTTTTTT
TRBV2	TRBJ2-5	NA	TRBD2	CASSEVGLAQETQYF	TGTGCCAGCAGTGAAGTGGGACTAGCGCAAGAGACCCAGTACTTC
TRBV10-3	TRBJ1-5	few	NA	CAISDLSQGLQPQHF	TGTGCCATCAGTGACCTATCCCAGGGTCTTCAGCCCCAGCATTTT
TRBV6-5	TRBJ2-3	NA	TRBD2	CASSRKAGLTDTQYF	TGTGCCAGCAGTAGAAAAGCGGGACTCACAGATACGCAGTATTTT
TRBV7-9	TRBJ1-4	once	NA	CASSDTGPTNEKLFF	TGTGCCAGCAGTGATACAGGGCCAACTAATGAAAAACTGTTTTTT
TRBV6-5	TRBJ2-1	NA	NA	CASSTDGSTYNEQFF	TGTGCCAGCAGCACAGACGGGAGTACCTACAATGAGCAGTTCTTC
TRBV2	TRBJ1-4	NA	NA	CASNRAAGVGEKLFF	TGTGCCAGCAATAGAGCGGCGGGGGTTGGTGAAAAACTGTTTTTT
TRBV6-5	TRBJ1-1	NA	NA	CASSYSGGIEAFF	TGTGCCAGCAGTTACTCCGGGGGAATTGAAGCTTTCTTT